A single sample is the source of the 4 T cell receptor beta chains below, sequenced in a study of human T cells and chemical hapten exposure. TCRdb passed the RACE reads through MiXCR, listing each CDR3 protein once. The sample comprises 150,000 to 200,000 distinct CDR3 sequences, around 25% of which are singletons, and 2.5% rests with the top ten. Noted time point: patch test 3, about 24 weeks after DPC sensitization. Treatment specified: therapeutic diphenylcyclopropenone sensitization with weekly scalp DPC. Here the sequenced sample was whole blood, taken in connection with sensitization to the hapten diphenylcyclopropenone (DPC). The receptor set was obtained from a woman aged 40 to 50 with alopecia areata. Some clones in this sample may be carry-over from other donors' samples.

The V and J genes are TRBV20-1 and TRBJ1-5, with unresolved D. Trimming took 6 bases from V and 4 from J, leaving 13 bases between them. From germline, CDR1 is DFQATT and CDR2 SNEGSKA (reference sequence). The CDR3 has 13 residues. CDR3 nucleotides: TGCAGTGCCCTGGGGAGTGGAAATCAGCCCCAGCATTTT. This codes for CSALGSGNQPQHF.

In its sample, this clonotype was seen many times. The V gene is TRBV29-1, the J gene TRBJ1-2; D is unresolved. The CDR3 is 12 amino acids. The V end lost 3 bases, the J end lost 4 bases, and 9 bases lay between the germline ends. CDR1 SQVTM and CDR2 ANQGSEA come from the germline V gene. The CDR3 sequence is CSVDARSYGYTF. DNA for the CDR3: TGCAGCGTTGATGCTCGTAGCTATGGCTACACCTTC.

This sequence joins TRBV5-6 and TRBJ1-5; 9 nucleotides match TRBD1. The CDR3 runs 18 residues. Germline assignment: CDR1 SGHDT and CDR2 YYEEEE. J gave up 0 bases and V 0 bases, and 7 bases lay outside the gene matches. The chain's CDR3 is CASSLAQGALYSNQPQHF. CDR3 nucleotide sequence: TGTGCCAGCAGCTTGGCACAGGGGGCCCTCTATAGCAATCAGCCCCAGCATTTT.

This clonotype was detected only a few times. The chain joins TRBV24-1 to TRBJ2-1, with 7 bases that match TRBD2. Germline CDR1 is KGHDR and CDR2 is SFDVKD. The ends lost 3 bases at V and 10 bases at J; junction bases unmatched: 2. This CDR3 spans 12 amino acids. The CDR3 sequence is CATSDGTKEQFF. In nucleotides, the CDR3 is TGTGCCACCAGTGATGGGACTAAAGAGCAGTTCTTC.